This entry lists 25 T cell receptor beta chains sequenced from one sample in a study of blood T cell repertoires in COVID-19. Only in-frame clones appear in the TCRdb table, and some are missing; sequencing was by immunoSEQ multiplex PCR. The sample consists of 85,000 to 90,000 clones, around 75% of them appearing once. Sequences were obtained from peripheral blood. The receptors here all came from a woman aged 80 or older with active or convalescent COVID-19.

This clone was picked up a small number of times. The chain couples TRBV20-1 to TRBJ1-2; D uncertain. Germline CDR1 reads DFQATT; CDR2 reads SNEGSKA (reference sequence). The CDR3 sequence is 13 residues long. The ends were cut back, 3 bases at V and 4 bases at J, with 12 bases in the middle. The CDR3 is CSASRRGIYGYTF. DNA of the CDR3: TGCAGTGCTAGTAGGCGGGGAATCTATGGCTACACCTTC.

In this sample, this clone turned up a few times. The chain uses TRBV5-1 and TRBJ2-7; no firm D call. Looked up from germline, CDR1 is SGHRS and CDR2 is YFSETQ. The ends were cut back, 0 bases at V and 0 bases at J, with 10 bases in the middle. This CDR3 comprises 15 residues. CDR3 nucleotide sequence: TGCGCCAGCAGCTTGGCTCAGGTGAGCTCCTACGAGCAGTACTTC. Protein sequence: CASSLAQVSSYEQYF.

V and J are TRBV28 and TRBJ1-5; no firm D call. Germline CDR1 is MDHEN and CDR2 is SYDVKM. V lost 1 base and J 3 bases, leaving 13 bases between the germline ends. The CDR3 extends over 16 amino acids. CDR3 in amino acids: CASSLSSRLSNQPQHF. The CDR3 DNA follows: TGTGCCAGCAGTTTATCATCCCGACTTTCCAATCAGCCCCAGCATTTT.

V gene TRBV3-1 (or the pseudogene TRBV3-2) combines with J gene TRBJ2-2, with a possible D match to TRBD2 (6 bases). V was trimmed by 1 base and J by 5 bases, leaving 11 bases between them. There are 15 residues in the CDR3. Per the germline V gene, CDR1 is LGHDT and CDR2 is YNNKEL (reference sequence). In DNA, the CDR3 is TGTGCCAGCAGCCAAGGGGCAGGGACTACCGGGGAGCTGTTTTTT. It yields the protein CASSQGAGTTGELFF.

This clone has a single count. The chain links TRBV7-2 to TRBJ1-2; D is possibly TRBD1 (5 bases). The CDR3 has 16 residues. Looked up from germline, CDR1 is SGHTA and CDR2 is FQGNSA. The V gene lost 2 bases and the J gene lost 5 bases, with 18 bases spanning the gap. The CDR3 region has the DNA TGTGCCAGCAGCTTAACGGGGGGAGGGGTCCTATATGGCTACACCTTC. Translating gives CASSLTGGGVLYGYTF. The variable domain in full, with the rest retrieved from reference TRBV7-2 and TRBJ1-2, is GAGVSQSPSNKVTEKGKDVELRCDPISGHTALYWYRQSLGQGLEFLIYFQGNSAPDKSGLPSDRFSAERTGGSVSTLTIQRTQQEDSAVYLCASSLTGGGVLYGYTFGSGTRLTVV.

The V call is TRBV6-5, the J call TRBJ1-5; maybe TRBD1 (6 bases). The ends were cut back, 5 bases at V and 4 bases at J, with 15 bases in the middle. CDR1 is MNHEY, CDR2 SVGAGI, per germline. CDR3 length: 15 residues. The DNA of the CDR3 is TGTGCCAGCAGTCAGAGCGAGGGGGGGAATCAGCCCCAGCATTTT. Translated, it gives CASSQSEGGNQPQHF.

This clone showed up just once. The chain recombines TRBV7-9 with TRBJ2-1; D is perhaps TRBD2 (6 bases). Trimming took off 5 bases at V and 3 bases at J, with 17 bases between the two ends. The CDR3 contains 16 residues. CDR1 SEHNR and CDR2 FQNEAQ come from the germline V gene (reference sequence). The CDR3 reads CASSTKASVLYNEQFF. The CDR3 nucleotides read TGTGCCAGCAGCACTAAAGCTAGCGTCCTCTACAATGAGCAGTTCTTC. Drawing the rest from reference TRBV7-9 and TRBJ2-1, the complete variable domain is DTGVSQNPRHKITKRGQNVTFRCDPISEHNRLYWYRQTLGQGPEFLTYFQNEAQLEKSRLLSDRFSAERPKGSFSTLEIQRTEQGDSAMYLCASSTKASVLYNEQFFGPGTRLTVL.

The V and J genes are TRBV28 and TRBJ1-5, with TRBD1 as a possible D gene (6 bases). V was clipped by 5 bases and J by 7 bases, with 15 bases between them. Germline V gene lookup returns CDR1 MDHEN and CDR2 SYDVKM. The CDR3 contains 14 residues. The CDR3 nucleotides are TGTGCCAGCAGTCTGTCACAGGGACGGCAGCCCCAGCATTTT. Amino acids: CASSLSQGRQPQHF.

The chain employs TRBV6-5 and TRBJ2-1; D possibly corresponds to TRBD1 (5 bases). The germline CDR1 and CDR2 sequences are MNHEY and SVGAGI. Trimming pared 6 bases from V and 7 bases from J, leaving 19 bases between. The CDR3 consists of 15 residues. The CDR3 coding sequence is TGTGCCAGCAGACCCCGAGCCAGGGCAGGGAATGAGCAGTTCTTC. Translating it yields CASRPRARAGNEQFF.

This chain links TRBV28 with TRBJ2-2; no definite D call. The CDR3 extends over 12 amino acids. Germline CDR1 is MDHEN and CDR2 is SYDVKM. The V end lost 6 bases, the J end lost 4 bases, and 6 bases lay between the germline ends. CDR3 in DNA: TGTGCCAGCAGACTCTTCACCGGGGAGCTGTTTTTT. Encoded protein: CASRLFTGELFF.

The chain employs TRBV27 and TRBJ1-3, with 8 nucleotides matching TRBD1. The length of the CDR3 is 16 residues. Germline CDR1 reads MNHEY; CDR2 reads SMNVEV (reference sequence). Trimming removed 5 bases from V and 3 bases from J; junction bases left unmatched: 9. The CDR3 DNA follows: TGTGCCAGCAGTCCTGACAGGGGTCTGGTTGGAAACACCATATATTTT. Residues: CASSPDRGLVGNTIYF.

V is TRBV19 and J is TRBJ2-7; D gene ambiguous. The germline gives CDR1 LNHDA, CDR2 SQIVND (reference sequence). This CDR3 has 17 residues. V was shortened by 5 bases and J by 2 bases, with 22 bases between the two germline ends. The CDR3: CASSLTTGSPIAYEQYF. DNA of the CDR3: TGTGCCAGTAGTCTAACTACCGGGTCCCCAATCGCCTACGAGCAGTACTTC.

V is TRBV19 and J is TRBJ1-5; tentative D call: TRBD1 (6 bases). This CDR3 contains 16 residues. Germline lookup yields CDR1 LNHDA and CDR2 SQIVND (reference sequence). Trimming removed 11 bases at V and 6 bases at J, with 26 bases between. The CDR3 is CASQQGRTTPPQPQHF. CDR3 sequence (DNA): TGTGCCTCTCAACAGGGTCGCACTACCCCCCCTCAGCCCCAGCATTTT. Full variable domain (rest looked up from reference TRBV19 and TRBJ1-5): DGGITQSPKYLFRKEGQNVTLSCEQNLNHDAMYWYRQDPGQGLRLIYYSQIVNDFQKGDIAEGYSVSREKKESFPLTVTSAQKNPTAFYLCASQQGRTTPPQPQHFGDGTRLSIL.

This chain links TRBV9 with TRBJ2-6; 7 positions match TRBD1. V was pared by 4 bases and J by 0 bases, with 10 bases of the junction left unmatched. Germline loops: CDR1 SGDLS, CDR2 YYNGEE. The CDR3 extends over 18 amino acids. CDR3 protein: CASSIRKTGSSGANVLTF. The CDR3 coding sequence is TGTGCCAGCAGCATTAGAAAGACAGGGTCCTCTGGGGCCAACGTCCTGACTTTC.

The V and J genes are TRBV11-3 and TRBJ2-1; 8 nucleotides agree with TRBD2. The CDR3 is made up of 16 amino acids. The junction had 10 bases not matched to a gene; V was cut back by 3 bases and J by 6 bases. The germline CDR1 and CDR2 sequences are SGHNT and YENEEA. CDR3 protein: CASSFLSSGVGNEQFF. CDR3 nucleotides: TGTGCCAGCAGCTTCTTGAGTAGCGGGGTGGGCAATGAGCAGTTCTTC.

The chain couples TRBV19 to TRBJ2-2, with a tentative D call TRBD2 (7 bases). Germline CDR1 reads LNHDA; CDR2 reads SQIVND (reference sequence). This CDR3 is built from 16 residues. V dropped 6 bases and J dropped 4 bases, with 18 bases sitting between them. CDR3 protein: CASSRWGGASTGELFF. CDR3 DNA sequence: TGTGCCAGTAGCAGATGGGGGGGCGCAAGCACCGGGGAGCTGTTTTTT.

The V gene is TRBV21-1, the J gene TRBJ2-3; the DNA was not compared with TRBD2, the D call given in the table. TRBV21-1 is noted as a pseudogene. The CDR3 spans 16 residues. CDR3 amino acids: CASSKGLAGRTDTQYF. CDR3 DNA sequence: TGTGCCAGCAGCAAAGGCCTAGCGGGACGCACAGATACGCAGTATTTT.

The chain uses TRBV4-1 and TRBJ2-7; 8 nucleotides agree with TRBD1. This CDR3 has 15 amino acids. The germline gives CDR1 MGHRA, CDR2 YSYEKL. J gave up 4 bases and V 1 base, and 6 bases lay outside the gene matches. The DNA of the CDR3 is TGCGCCAGCAGCCAAGCAGGGGGCGACCGATACGAGCAGTACTTC. The encoded protein is CASSQAGGDRYEQYF.

This clone was recorded a few times. The chain uses TRBV7-9 and TRBJ2-2; TRBD1 might be the D (6 bases). The CDR3 is 16 residues long. Germline loops: CDR1 SEHNR, CDR2 FQNEAQ (reference sequence). Trimming left V 1 base short and J 0 bases short, with 9 bases between. DNA for the CDR3: TGTGCCAGCAGCTTAGGTGGACAGACGAACACCGGGGAGCTGTTTTTT. Its translation: CASSLGGQTNTGELFF. The whole variable domain, remainder taken from reference TRBV7-9 and TRBJ2-2, is DTGVSQNPRHKITKRGQNVTFRCDPISEHNRLYWYRQTLGQGPEFLTYFQNEAQLEKSRLLSDRFSAERPKGSFSTLEIQRTEQGDSAMYLCASSLGGQTNTGELFFGEGSRLTVL.

The rearrangement links TRBV4-2 to TRBJ1-3; 10 nucleotides line up with TRBD1. V lost 0 bases, J lost 2 bases, and 4 bases stayed unmatched. The CDR3 is 17 residues long. Germline loops: CDR1 LGHNA, CDR2 YNFKEQ. CDR3 protein: CASSQEQTGGTGNTIYF. Here the CDR3 DNA reads TGTGCCAGCAGCCAAGAGCAGACAGGGGGCACTGGAAACACCATATATTTT.

The J gene is TRBJ2-5, the V gene TRBV2; TRBD1 matches at 8 bases. Losses at the gene ends were 6 bases for V and 2 bases for J; bases not matched to a gene: 5. The CDR3 has 14 residues. The germline CDR1 and CDR2 sequences are SNHLY and FYNNEI. DNA for the CDR3: TGTGCCAGCAGGTACCGGGACAGGCAAGAGACCCAGTACTTC. Protein sequence: CASRYRDRQETQYF.

The chain links TRBV11-3 to TRBJ2-1, with a tentative D call TRBD1 (6 bases). Trimming stripped 5 bases from V and 6 bases from J, with 17 bases between. The germline CDR1 and CDR2 sequences are SGHNT and YENEEA. CDR3 length: 15 residues. The CDR3 DNA sequence: TGTGCCAGCAGCCCAGGGGACCTAGCTGGCAATGAGCAGTTCTTC. Translated: CASSPGDLAGNEQFF.

The genes are TRBV5-1 and TRBJ2-5, with 11 bases lining up with TRBD2. Germline CDR1 is SGHRS and CDR2 is YFSETQ. This CDR3 is built from 16 residues. V gave up 0 bases and J gave up 5 bases; unmatched junction bases: 6. Here the CDR3 DNA reads TGCGCCAGCAGCTTGGTTAGCGGGGGGGCCCAGGAGACCCAGTACTTC. Its protein product is CASSLVSGGAQETQYF. Full variable domain (rest looked up from reference TRBV5-1 and TRBJ2-5): KAGVTQTPRYLIKTRGQQVTLSCSPISGHRSVSWYQQTPGQGLQFLFEYFSETQRNKGNFPGRFSGRQFSNSRSEMNVSTLELGDSALYLCASSLVSGGAQETQYFGPGTRLLVL.

This clone was found a few times. The genes are TRBV5-4 and TRBJ1-1, with unresolved D. The germline gives CDR1 SGHNT, CDR2 YYREEE (reference sequence). V was cut by 5 bases and J by 2 bases, with 13 bases left in between. The CDR3 covers 14 residues. This CDR3 is CASSRDNFNTEAFF. The DNA for the CDR3 is TGTGCCAGCAGTCGTGACAACTTTAACACTGAAGCTTTCTTT.

Only one count was recorded for this clone. CDR3 DNA: TGCGCCAGCAGTGCTAGAGTGCCAAGCGGGGAGCTGTTTTTT. Protein product: CASSARVPSGELFF. The chain carries TRBV10-2 and TRBJ2-2; D unresolved. The CDR3 totals 14 residues. V lost 4 bases to trimming and J lost 7 bases, with 13 bases between them. Per the germline V gene, CDR1 is WSHSY and CDR2 is SAAADI.